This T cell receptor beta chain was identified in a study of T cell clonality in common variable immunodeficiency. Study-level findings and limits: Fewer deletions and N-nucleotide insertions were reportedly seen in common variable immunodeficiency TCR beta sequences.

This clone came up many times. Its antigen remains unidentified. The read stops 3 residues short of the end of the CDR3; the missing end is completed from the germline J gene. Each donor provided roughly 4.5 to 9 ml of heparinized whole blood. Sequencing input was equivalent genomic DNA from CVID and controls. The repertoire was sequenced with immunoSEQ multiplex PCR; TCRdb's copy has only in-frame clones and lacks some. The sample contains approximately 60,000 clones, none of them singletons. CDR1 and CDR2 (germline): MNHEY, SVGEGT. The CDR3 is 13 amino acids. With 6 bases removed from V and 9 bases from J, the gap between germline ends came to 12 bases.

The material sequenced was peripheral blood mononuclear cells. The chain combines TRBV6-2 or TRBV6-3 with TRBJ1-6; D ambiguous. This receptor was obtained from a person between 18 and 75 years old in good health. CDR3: CASSPSESSPLHF. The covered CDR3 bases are TGTGCCAGCAGCCCGTCAGAGAGTTCACCC.